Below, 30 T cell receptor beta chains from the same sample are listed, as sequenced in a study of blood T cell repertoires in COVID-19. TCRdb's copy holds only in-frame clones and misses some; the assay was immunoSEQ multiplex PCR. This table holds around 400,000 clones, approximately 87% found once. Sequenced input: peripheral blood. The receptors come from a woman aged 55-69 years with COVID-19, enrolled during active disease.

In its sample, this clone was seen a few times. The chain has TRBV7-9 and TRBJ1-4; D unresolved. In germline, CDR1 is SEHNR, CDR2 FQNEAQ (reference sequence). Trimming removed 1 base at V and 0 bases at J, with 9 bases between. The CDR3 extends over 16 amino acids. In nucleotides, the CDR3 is TGTGCCAGCAGCTTAGTATCAGGTGCAACTAATGAAAAACTGTTTTTT. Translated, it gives CASSLVSGATNEKLFF.

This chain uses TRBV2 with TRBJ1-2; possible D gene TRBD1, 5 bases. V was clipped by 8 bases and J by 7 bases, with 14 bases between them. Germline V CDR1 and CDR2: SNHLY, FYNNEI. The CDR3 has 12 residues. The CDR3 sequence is CASLHGGTGYTF. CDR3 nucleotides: TGTGCCAGCTTACATGGGGGGACTGGCTACACCTTC.

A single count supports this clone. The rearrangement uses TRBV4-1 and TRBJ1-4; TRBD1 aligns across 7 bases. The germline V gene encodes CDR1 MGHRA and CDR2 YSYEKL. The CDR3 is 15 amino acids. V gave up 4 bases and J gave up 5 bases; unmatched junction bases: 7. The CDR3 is CASSLTGVRNEKLFF. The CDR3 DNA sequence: TGCGCCAGCAGCCTTACAGGGGTGAGGAATGAAAAACTGTTTTTT.

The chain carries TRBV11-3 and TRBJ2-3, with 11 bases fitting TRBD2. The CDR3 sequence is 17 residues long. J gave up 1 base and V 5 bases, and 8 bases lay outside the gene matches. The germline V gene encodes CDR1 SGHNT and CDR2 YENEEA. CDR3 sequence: CASSQRLAGTRTDTQYF. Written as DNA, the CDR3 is TGTGCCAGCAGCCAAAGACTAGCGGGGACCCGCACAGATACGCAGTATTTT.

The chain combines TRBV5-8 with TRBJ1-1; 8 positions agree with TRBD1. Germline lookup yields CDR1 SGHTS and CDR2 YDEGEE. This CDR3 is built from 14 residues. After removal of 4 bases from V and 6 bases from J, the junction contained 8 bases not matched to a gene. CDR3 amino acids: CASSRDRRSPEAFF. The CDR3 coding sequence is TGTGCCAGCAGCCGGGACAGGAGGTCCCCTGAAGCTTTCTTT.

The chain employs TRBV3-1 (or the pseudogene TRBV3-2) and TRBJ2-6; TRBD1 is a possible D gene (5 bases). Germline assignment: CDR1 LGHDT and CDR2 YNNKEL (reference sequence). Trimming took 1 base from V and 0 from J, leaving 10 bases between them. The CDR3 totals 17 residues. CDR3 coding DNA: TGTGCCAGCAGCCAAGCACAGGCCCTCTCTGGGGCCAACGTCCTGACTTTC. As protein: CASSQAQALSGANVLTF.

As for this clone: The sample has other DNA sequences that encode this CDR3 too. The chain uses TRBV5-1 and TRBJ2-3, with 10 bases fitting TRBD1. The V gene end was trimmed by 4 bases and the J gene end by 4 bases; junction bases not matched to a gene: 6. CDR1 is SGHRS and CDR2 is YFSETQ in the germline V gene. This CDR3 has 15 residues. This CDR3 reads CASSRQGAVSDTQYF. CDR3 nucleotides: TGCGCCAGCAGCCGACAGGGGGCCGTGTCAGATACGCAGTATTTT.

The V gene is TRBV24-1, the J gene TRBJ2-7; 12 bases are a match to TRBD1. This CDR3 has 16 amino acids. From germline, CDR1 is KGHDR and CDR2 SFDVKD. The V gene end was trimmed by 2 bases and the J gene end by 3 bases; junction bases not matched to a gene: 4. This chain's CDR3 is CATSDSGTGGLYEQYF. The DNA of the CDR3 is TGTGCCACCAGTGATTCTGGGACAGGGGGCCTCTACGAGCAGTACTTC.

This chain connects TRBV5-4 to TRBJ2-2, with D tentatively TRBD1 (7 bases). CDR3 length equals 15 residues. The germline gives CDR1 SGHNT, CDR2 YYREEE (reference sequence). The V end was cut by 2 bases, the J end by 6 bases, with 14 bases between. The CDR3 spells CASSFFVRGAGELFF. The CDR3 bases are TGTGCCAGCAGCTTTTTTGTCAGGGGGGCCGGGGAGCTGTTTTTT.

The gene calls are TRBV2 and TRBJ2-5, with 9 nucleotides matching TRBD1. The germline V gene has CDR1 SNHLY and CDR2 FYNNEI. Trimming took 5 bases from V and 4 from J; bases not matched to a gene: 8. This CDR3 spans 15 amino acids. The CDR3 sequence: CASSLQGAPRETQYF. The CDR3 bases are TGTGCCAGCAGTCTACAGGGGGCTCCAAGAGAGACCCAGTACTTC. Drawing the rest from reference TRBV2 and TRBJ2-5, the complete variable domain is EPEVTQTPSHQVTQMGQEVILRCVPISNHLYFYWYRQILGQKVEFLVSFYNNEISEKSEIFDDQFSVERPDGSNFTLKIRSTKLEDSAMYFCASSLQGAPRETQYFGPGTRLLVL.

The CDR3 DNA reads as TGTGCCAGTAGTATAGGACTAGCGGGGGGGCAAAACACCGGGGAGCTGTTTTTT. It codes for CASSIGLAGGQNTGELFF. The chain employs TRBV19 and TRBJ2-2, with TRBD2 matching 14 bases. CDR3 length: 18 amino acids. The V and J ends lost 1 base and 2 bases, in that order; junction bases with no gene match: 3. In germline, CDR1 is LNHDA, CDR2 SQIVND (reference sequence).

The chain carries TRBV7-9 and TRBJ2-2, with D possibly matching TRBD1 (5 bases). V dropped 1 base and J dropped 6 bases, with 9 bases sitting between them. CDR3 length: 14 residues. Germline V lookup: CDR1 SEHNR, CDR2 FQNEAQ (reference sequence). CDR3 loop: CASSLDSGPGELFF. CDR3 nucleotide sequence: TGTGCCAGCAGCTTAGATTCAGGGCCCGGGGAGCTGTTTTTT.

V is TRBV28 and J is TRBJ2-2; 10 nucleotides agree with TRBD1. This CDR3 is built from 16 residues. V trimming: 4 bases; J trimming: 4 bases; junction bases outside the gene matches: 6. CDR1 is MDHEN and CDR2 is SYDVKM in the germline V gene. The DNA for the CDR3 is TGTGCCAGCAGTTCGCCGGGACAGGGGATCACCGGGGAGCTGTTTTTT. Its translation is CASSSPGQGITGELFF. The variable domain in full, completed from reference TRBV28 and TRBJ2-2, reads DVKVTQSSRYLVKRTGEKVFLECVQDMDHENMFWYRQDPGLGLRLIYFSYDVKMKEKGDIPEGYSVSREKKERFSLILESASTNQTSMYLCASSSPGQGITGELFFGEGSRLTVL.

In DNA form, the CDR3 reads TGTGCCAGTAGTCTGGGACAGGGCAACTATGGCTACACCTTC. Its protein is CASSLGQGNYGYTF. The chain couples TRBV19 to TRBJ1-2, with 9 bases that match TRBD1. The CDR3 consists of 14 residues. CDR1 and CDR2 (germline): LNHDA, SQIVND (reference sequence). V lost 5 bases and J lost 2; bases outside the gene matches: 3.

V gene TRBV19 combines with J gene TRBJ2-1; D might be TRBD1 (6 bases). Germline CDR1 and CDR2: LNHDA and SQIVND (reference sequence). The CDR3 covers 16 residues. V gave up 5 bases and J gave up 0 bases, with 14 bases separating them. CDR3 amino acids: CASSASGDSSYNEQFF. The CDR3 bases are TGTGCCAGTAGTGCCTCAGGGGATAGCTCCTACAATGAGCAGTTCTTC. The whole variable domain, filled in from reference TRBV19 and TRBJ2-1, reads DGGITQSPKYLFRKEGQNVTLSCEQNLNHDAMYWYRQDPGQGLRLIYYSQIVNDFQKGDIAEGYSVSREKKESFPLTVTSAQKNPTAFYLCASSASGDSSYNEQFFGPGTRLTVL.

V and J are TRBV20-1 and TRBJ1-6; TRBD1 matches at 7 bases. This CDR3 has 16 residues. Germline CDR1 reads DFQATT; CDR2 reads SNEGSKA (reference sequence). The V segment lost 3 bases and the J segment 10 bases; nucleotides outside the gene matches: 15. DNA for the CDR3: TGCAGTGCTAGTAATCCCCGAGACAGGGCAAAGTCACCCCTCCACTTT. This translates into CSASNPRDRAKSPLHF.

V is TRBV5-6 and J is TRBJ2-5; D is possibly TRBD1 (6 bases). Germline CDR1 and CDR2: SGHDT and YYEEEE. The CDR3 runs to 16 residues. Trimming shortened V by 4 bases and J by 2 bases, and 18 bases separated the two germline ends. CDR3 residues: CASSQLARGWQETQYF. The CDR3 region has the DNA TGTGCCAGCAGCCAATTAGCGAGGGGGTGGCAAGAGACCCAGTACTTC.

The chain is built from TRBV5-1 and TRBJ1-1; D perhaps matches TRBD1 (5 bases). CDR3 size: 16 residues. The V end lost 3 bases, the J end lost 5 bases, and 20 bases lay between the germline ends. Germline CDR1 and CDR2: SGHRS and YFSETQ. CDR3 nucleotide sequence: TGCGCCAGCAGCTCTGCCCTAGGGGCTCTGGGGACTGAAGCTTTCTTT. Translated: CASSSALGALGTEAFF.

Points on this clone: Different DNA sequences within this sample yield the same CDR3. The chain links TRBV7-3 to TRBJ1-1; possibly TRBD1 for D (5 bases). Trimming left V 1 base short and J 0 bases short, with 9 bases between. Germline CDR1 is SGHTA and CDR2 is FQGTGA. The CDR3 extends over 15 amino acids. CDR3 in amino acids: CASSLSGGMNTEAFF. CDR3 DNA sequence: TGTGCCAGCAGCTTAAGTGGGGGGATGAACACTGAAGCTTTCTTT.

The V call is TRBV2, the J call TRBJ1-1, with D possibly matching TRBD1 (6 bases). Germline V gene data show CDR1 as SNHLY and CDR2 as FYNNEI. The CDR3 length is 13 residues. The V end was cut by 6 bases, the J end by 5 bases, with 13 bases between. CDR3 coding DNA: TGTGCCAGCAGCCCTACAGGGAGAACTGAAGCTTTCTTT. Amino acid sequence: CASSPTGRTEAFF.

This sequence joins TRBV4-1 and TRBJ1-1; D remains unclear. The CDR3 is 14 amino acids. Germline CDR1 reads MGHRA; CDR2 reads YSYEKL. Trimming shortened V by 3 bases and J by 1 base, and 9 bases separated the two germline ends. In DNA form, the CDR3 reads TGCGCCAGCAGCCACACGGGAGGGAACACTGAAGCTTTCTTT. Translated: CASSHTGGNTEAFF.

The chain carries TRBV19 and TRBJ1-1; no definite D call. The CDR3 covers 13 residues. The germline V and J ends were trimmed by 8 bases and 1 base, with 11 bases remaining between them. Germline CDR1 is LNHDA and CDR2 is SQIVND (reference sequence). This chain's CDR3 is CASGSAENTEAFF. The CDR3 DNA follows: TGTGCCAGTGGTTCTGCAGAGAACACTGAAGCTTTCTTT.

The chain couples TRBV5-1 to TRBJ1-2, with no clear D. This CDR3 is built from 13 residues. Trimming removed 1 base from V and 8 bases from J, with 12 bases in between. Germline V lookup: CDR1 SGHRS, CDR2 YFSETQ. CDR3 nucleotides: TGCGCCAGCAGCTTGACCCCGTCGGGAGGCTACACCTTC. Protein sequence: CASSLTPSGGYTF. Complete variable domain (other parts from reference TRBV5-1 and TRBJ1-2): KAGVTQTPRYLIKTRGQQVTLSCSPISGHRSVSWYQQTPGQGLQFLFEYFSETQRNKGNFPGRFSGRQFSNSRSEMNVSTLELGDSALYLCASSLTPSGGYTFGSGTRLTVV.

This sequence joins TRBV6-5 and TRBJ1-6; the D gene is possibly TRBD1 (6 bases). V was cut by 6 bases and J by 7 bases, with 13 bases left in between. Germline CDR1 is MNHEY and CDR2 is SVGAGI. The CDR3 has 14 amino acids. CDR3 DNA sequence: TGTGCCAGCAGCCTACAGGGAGGGAATTCACCCCTCCACTTT. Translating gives CASSLQGGNSPLHF.

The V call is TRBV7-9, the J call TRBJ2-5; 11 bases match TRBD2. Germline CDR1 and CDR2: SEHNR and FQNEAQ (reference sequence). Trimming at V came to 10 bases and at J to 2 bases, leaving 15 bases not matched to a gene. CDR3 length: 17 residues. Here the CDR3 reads CANPPRGTSGEQETQYF. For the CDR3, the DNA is TGTGCCAACCCCCCCCGGGGGACTAGCGGAGAGCAAGAGACCCAGTACTTC.

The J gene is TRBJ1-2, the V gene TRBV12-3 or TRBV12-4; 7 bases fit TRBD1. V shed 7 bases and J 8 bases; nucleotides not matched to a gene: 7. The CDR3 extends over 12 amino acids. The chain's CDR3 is CASTTGALGYTF. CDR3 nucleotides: TGTGCCAGCACAACAGGGGCTCTAGGCTACACCTTC.

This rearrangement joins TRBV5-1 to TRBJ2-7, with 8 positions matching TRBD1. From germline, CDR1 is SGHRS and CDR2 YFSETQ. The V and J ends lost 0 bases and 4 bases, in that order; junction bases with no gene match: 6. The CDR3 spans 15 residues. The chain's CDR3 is CASSLVADRVYEQYF. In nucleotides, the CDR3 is TGCGCCAGCAGCTTGGTCGCGGACAGGGTATACGAGCAGTACTTC.

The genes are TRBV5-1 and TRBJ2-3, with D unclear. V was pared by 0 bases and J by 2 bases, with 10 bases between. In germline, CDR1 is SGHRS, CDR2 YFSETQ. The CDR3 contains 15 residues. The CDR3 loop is CASSLEELITDTQYF. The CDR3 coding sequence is TGCGCCAGCAGCTTGGAGGAACTAATCACAGATACGCAGTATTTT.

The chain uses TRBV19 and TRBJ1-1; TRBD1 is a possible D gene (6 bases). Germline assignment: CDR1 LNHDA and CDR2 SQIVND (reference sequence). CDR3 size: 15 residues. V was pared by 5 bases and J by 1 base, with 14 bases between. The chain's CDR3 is CASSDLRGKNTEAFF. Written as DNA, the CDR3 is TGTGCCAGTAGTGATCTCAGGGGTAAGAACACTGAAGCTTTCTTT.

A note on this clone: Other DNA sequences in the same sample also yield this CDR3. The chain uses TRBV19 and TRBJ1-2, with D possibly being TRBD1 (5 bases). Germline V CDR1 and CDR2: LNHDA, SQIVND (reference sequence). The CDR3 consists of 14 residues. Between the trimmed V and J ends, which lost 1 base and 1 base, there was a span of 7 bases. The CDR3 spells CASSIGTGNYGYTF. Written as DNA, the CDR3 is TGTGCCAGTAGTATAGGTACAGGTAACTATGGCTACACCTTC.